This T cell receptor beta chain is drawn from a study of T cell changes during pregnancy in multiple sclerosis. After removal of 1 base from V and 4 bases from J, the junction contained 3 bases not matched to a gene. The CDR3 is 14 residues long. Germline-derived CDR1 and CDR2 are GTSNPN and SVGIG (reference sequence). Profiled with immunoSEQ multiplex PCR; TCRdb holds only in-frame clones, not every one. The sample lists 36,000 or so clones, 85% to 90% occurring once. This receptor was obtained from a female donor with multiple sclerosis, enrolled in a pregnancy study. The chain uses TRBV30 and TRBJ1-1, with 10 bases lining up with TRBD1. Specimen: CD4+ T cells from peripheral blood mononuclear cells, collected in the first trimester of pregnancy. This chain's CDR3 is CAWSETGGFTEAFF. The CDR3 bases are TGTGCCTGGAGTGAGACAGGGGGCTTCACTGAAGCTTTCTTT.